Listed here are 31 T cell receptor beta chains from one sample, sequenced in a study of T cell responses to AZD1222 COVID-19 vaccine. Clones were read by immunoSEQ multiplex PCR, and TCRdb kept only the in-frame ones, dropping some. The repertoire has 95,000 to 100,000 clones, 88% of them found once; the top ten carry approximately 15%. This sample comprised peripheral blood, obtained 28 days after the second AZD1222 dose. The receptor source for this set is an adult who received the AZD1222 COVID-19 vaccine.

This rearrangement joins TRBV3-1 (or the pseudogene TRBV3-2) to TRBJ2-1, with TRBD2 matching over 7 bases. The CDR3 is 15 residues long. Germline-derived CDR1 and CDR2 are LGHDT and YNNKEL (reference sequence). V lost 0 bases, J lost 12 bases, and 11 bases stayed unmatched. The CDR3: CASSQDPASGRWQFF. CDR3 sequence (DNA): TGTGCCAGCAGCCAAGATCCCGCTAGCGGCAGGTGGCAGTTCTTC.

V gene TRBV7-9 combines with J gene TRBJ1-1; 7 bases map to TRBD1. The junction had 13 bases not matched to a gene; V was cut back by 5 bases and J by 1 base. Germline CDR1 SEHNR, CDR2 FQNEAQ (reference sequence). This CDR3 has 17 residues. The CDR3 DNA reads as TGTGCCAGCAGCAATTACCCCCCGGGACAGCGGAACACTGAAGCTTTCTTT. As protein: CASSNYPPGQRNTEAFF.

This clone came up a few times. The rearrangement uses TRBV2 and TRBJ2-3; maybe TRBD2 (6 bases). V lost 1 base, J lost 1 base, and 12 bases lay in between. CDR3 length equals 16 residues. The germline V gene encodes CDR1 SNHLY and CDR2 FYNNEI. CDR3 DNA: TGTGCCAGCAGTGAAGGTATCCGGAGGGGCACAGATACGCAGTATTTT. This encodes CASSEGIRRGTDTQYF.

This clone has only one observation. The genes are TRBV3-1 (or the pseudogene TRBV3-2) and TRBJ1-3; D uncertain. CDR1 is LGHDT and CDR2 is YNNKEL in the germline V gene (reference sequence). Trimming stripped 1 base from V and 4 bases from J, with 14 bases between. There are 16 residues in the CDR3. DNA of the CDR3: TGTGCCAGCAGCCAAGTAGCTTCGGGGATAGGAAACACCATATATTTT. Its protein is CASSQVASGIGNTIYF.

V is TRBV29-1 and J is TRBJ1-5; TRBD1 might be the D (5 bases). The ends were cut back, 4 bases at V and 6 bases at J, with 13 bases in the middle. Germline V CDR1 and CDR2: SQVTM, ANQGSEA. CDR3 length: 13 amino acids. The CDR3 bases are TGCAGCGTTGGATCAGGGAACGGTCAGCCCCAGCATTTT. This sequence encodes CSVGSGNGQPQHF.

In nucleotides, the CDR3 is TGTGCCAGCAGCTTGTTTAGCGGGGGGTACGAGCAGTACTTC. Amino acids: CASSLFSGGYEQYF. This chain joins TRBV5-4 and TRBJ2-7; 10 nucleotides agree with TRBD2. CDR3 length: 14 residues. V lost 1 base and J lost 4; bases outside the gene matches: 2. Germline V lookup: CDR1 SGHNT, CDR2 YYREEE (reference sequence).

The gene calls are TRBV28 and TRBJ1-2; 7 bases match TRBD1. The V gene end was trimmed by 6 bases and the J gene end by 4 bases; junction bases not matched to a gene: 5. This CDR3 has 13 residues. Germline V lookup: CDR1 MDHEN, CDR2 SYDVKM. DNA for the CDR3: TGTGCCAGCAGATCGGGACAGCTCTATGGCTACACCTTC. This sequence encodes CASRSGQLYGYTF.

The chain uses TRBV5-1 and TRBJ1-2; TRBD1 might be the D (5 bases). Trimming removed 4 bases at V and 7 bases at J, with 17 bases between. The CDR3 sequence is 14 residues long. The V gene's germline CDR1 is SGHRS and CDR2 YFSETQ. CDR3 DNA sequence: TGCGCCAGCAGCCTACAGACAGCGTTCAGTGGCTACACCTTC. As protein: CASSLQTAFSGYTF. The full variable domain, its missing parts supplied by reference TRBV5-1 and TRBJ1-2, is KAGVTQTPRYLIKTRGQQVTLSCSPISGHRSVSWYQQTPGQGLQFLFEYFSETQRNKGNFPGRFSGRQFSNSRSEMNVSTLELGDSALYLCASSLQTAFSGYTFGSGTRLTVV.

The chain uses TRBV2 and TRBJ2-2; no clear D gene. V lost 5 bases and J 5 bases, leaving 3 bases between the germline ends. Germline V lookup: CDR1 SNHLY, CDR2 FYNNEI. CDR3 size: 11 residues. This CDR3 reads CASSWTGELFF. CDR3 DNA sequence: TGTGCCAGCAGTTGGACCGGGGAGCTGTTTTTT.

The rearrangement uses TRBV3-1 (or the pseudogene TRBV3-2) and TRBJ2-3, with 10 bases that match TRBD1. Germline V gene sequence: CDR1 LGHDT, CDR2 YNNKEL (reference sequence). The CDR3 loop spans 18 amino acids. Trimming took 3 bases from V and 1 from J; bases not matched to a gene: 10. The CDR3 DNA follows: TGTGCCAGCAGCCATTTTTTTTCCGGGACAGGGGGCACAGATACGCAGTATTTT. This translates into CASSHFFSGTGGTDTQYF.

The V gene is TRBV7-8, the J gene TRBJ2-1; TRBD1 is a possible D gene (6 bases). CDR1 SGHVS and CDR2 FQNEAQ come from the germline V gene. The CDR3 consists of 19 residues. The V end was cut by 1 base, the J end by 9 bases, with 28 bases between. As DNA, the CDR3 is TGTGCCAGCAGCTTAGAAGGGGCAGGGGCATCCCCAAATCAGGGTGAGCAGTTCTTC. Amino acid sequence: CASSLEGAGASPNQGEQFF.

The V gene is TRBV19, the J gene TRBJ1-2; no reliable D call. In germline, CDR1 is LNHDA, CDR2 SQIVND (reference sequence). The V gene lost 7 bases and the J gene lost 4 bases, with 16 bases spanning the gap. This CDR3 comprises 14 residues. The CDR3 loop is CASTNTIWAYGYTF. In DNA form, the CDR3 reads TGTGCCAGTACCAATACTATCTGGGCCTATGGCTACACCTTC.

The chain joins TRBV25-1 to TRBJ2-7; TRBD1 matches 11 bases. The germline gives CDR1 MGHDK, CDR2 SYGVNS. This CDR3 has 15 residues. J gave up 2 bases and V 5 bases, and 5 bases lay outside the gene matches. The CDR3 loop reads CASSTPGQGAYEQYF. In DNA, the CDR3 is TGTGCCAGCAGTACACCGGGACAGGGGGCCTACGAGCAGTACTTC.

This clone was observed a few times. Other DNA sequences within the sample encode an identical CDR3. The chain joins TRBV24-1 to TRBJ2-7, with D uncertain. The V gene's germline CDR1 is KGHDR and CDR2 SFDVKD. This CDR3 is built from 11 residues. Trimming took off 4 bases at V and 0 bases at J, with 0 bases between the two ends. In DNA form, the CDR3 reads TGTGCCACCAGTGACTCCTACGAGCAGTACTTC. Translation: CATSDSYEQYF.

The chain's CDR3 is CASSKGTSPLGQPQHF. In DNA form, the CDR3 reads TGTGCCAGTAGTAAAGGGACATCCCCCTTGGGTCAGCCCCAGCATTTT. V and J are TRBV19 and TRBJ1-5, with D possibly TRBD1 on 6 matching bases. Germline CDR1 reads LNHDA; CDR2 reads SQIVND (reference sequence). V dropped 4 bases and J dropped 6 bases, with 19 bases sitting between them. This CDR3 has 16 residues.

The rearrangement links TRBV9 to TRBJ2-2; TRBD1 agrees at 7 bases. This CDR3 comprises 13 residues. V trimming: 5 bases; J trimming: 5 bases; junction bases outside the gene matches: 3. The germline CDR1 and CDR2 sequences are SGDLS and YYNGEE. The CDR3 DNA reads TGTGCCAGCAGACCAGGGGGAACCGGGGAGCTGTTTTTT. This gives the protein CASRPGGTGELFF.

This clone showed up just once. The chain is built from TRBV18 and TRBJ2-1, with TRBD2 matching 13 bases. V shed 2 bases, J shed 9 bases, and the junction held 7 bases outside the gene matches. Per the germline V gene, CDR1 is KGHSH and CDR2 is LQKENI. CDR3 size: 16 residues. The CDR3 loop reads CASSPNGLAGAVEQFF. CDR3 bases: TGTGCCAGCTCACCAAATGGACTAGCGGGAGCGGTTGAGCAGTTCTTC.

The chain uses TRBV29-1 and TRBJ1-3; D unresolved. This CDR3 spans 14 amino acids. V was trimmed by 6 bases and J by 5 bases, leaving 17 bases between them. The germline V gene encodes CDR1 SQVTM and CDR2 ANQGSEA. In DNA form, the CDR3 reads TGCAGCGTCCTACGGAGGCCCTTACGAAACACCATATATTTT. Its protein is CSVLRRPLRNTIYF.

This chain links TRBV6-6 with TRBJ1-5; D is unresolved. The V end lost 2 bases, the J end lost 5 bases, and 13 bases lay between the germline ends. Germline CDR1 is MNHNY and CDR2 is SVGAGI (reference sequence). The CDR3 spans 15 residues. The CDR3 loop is CASSYDGRRDQPQHF. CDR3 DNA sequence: TGTGCCAGCAGTTACGACGGCCGGAGAGATCAGCCCCAGCATTTT.

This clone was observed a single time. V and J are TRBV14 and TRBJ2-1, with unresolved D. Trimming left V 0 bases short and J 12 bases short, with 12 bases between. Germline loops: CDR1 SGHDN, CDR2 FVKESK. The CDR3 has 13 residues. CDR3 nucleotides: TGTGCCAGCAGCCAAGACTATGGAGTCTGGCAGTTCTTC. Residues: CASSQDYGVWQFF.

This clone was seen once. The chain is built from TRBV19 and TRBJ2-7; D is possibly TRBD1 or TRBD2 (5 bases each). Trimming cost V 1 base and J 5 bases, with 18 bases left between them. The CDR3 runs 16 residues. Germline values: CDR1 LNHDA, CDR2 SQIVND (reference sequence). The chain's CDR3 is CASSIGNSPGTDEQYF. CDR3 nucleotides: TGTGCCAGTAGTATAGGTAACAGCCCAGGGACCGACGAGCAGTACTTC.

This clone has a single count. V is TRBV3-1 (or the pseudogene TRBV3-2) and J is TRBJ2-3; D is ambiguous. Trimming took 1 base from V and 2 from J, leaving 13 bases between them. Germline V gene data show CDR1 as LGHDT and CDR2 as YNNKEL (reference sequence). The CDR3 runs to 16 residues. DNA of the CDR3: TGTGCCAGCAGCCAAGGATTTGGGTCCGTCACAGATACGCAGTATTTT. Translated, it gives CASSQGFGSVTDTQYF.

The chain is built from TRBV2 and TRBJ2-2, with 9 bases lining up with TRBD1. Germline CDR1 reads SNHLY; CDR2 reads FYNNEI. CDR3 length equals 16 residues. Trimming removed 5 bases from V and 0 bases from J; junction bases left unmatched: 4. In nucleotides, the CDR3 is TGTGCCAGCAGTCTCACAGGGGGCGCGAACACCGGGGAGCTGTTTTTT. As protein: CASSLTGGANTGELFF.

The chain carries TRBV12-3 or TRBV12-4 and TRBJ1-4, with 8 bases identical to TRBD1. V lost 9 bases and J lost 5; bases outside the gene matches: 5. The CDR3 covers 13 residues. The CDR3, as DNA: TGTGCCAGTATCAGGGGGCCGAATGAAAAACTGTTTTTT. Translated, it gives CASIRGPNEKLFF.

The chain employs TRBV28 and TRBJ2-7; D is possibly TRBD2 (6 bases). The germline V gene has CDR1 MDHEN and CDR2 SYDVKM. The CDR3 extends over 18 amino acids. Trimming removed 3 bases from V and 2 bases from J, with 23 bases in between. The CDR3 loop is CASSLLKMIGGRPYEQYF. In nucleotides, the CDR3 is TGTGCCAGCAGTTTGCTTAAGATGATTGGGGGGAGGCCCTACGAGCAGTACTTC. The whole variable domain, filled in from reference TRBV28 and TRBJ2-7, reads DVKVTQSSRYLVKRTGEKVFLECVQDMDHENMFWYRQDPGLGLRLIYFSYDVKMKEKGDIPEGYSVSREKKERFSLILESASTNQTSMYLCASSLLKMIGGRPYEQYFGPGTRLTVT.

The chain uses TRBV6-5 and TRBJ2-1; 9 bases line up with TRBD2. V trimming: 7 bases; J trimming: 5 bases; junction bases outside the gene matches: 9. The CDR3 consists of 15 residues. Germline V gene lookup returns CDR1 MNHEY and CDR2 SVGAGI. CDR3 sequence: CASNYLAGTNNEQFF. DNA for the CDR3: TGTGCCAGCAATTATCTAGCGGGGACGAACAATGAGCAGTTCTTC.

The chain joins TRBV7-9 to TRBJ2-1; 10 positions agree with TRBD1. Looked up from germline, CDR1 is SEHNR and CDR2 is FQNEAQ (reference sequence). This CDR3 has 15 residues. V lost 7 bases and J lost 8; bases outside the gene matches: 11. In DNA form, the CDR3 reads TGTGCCAGCACCTACCCGGGACAGGGGAACGATGAGCAGTTCTTC. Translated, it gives CASTYPGQGNDEQFF.

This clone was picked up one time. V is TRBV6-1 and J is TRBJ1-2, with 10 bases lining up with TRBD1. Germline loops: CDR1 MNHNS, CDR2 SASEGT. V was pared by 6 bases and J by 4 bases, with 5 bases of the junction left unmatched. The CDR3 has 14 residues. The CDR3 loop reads CASRRDRGTYGYTF. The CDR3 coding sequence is TGTGCCAGCAGGAGGGACAGGGGAACCTATGGCTACACCTTC.

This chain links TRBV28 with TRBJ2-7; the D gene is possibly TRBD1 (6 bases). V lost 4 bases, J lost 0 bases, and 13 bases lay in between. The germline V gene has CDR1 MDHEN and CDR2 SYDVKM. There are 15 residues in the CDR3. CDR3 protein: CASSSHLDSSYEQYF. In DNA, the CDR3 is TGTGCCAGCAGTTCCCATTTGGACAGCTCCTACGAGCAGTACTTC.

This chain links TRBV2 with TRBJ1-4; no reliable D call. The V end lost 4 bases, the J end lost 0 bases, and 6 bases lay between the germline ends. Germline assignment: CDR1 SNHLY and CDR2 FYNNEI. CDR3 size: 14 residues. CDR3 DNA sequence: TGTGCCAGCAGTGGCGATGCAACTAATGAAAAACTGTTTTTT. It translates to CASSGDATNEKLFF.

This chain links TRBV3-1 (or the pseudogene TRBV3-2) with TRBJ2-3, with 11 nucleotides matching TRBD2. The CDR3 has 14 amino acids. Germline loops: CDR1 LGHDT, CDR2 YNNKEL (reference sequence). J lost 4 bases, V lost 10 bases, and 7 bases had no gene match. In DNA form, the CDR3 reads TGTGCCACCTCAACTAGCGGGAGTCCAGATACGCAGTATTTT. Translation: CATSTSGSPDTQYF.